Shown below are 5 T cell receptor beta chains from a single sample sequenced in a study of cytomegalovirus exposure and HLA in healthy donors. Amplification used 60 Vbeta primers and 13 Jbeta primers. Generated by immunoSEQ multiplex PCR, the TCRdb table keeps only in-frame clones and is missing some. The data show fewer than 200,000 clones, with over 75% seen just once and 1.5% to 2% held by the top ten. Input material: PBMCs. The receptors derive from a woman younger than 30 in good health and CMV-seronegative.

This clone was found a few times. The chain is built from TRBV2 and TRBJ1-1; TRBD1 might be the D (5 bases). The CDR3 extends over 16 amino acids. CDR1 and CDR2 from the germline V gene are SNHLY and FYNNEI. The ends were cut back, 6 bases at V and 2 bases at J, with 19 bases in the middle. CDR3 sequence: CASSARREGLNTEAFF. For the CDR3, the DNA is TGTGCCAGCAGCGCTCGACGGGAGGGGCTAAACACTGAAGCTTTCTTT.

This clone was seen only a few times. The rearrangement links TRBV7-9 to TRBJ2-1; 8 bases match TRBD2. The germline V gene has CDR1 SEHNR and CDR2 FQNEAQ (reference sequence). V shed 3 bases and J 3 bases; nucleotides not matched to a gene: 10. The CDR3 length is 17 residues. CDR3 amino acids: CASSFVPGLDLYNEQFF. CDR3 DNA: TGTGCCAGCAGCTTTGTCCCGGGACTAGATCTCTACAATGAGCAGTTCTTC.

J is TRBJ1-1 and V is TRBV30, with D perhaps matching TRBD1 (6 bases). The CDR3 has 17 amino acids. V was trimmed by 2 bases and J by 3 bases, leaving 22 bases between them. Germline CDR1 is GTSNPN and CDR2 is SVGIG (reference sequence). CDR3 region: CAWSHPGHTRPYTEAFF. CDR3 nucleotides: TGTGCCTGGAGTCATCCGGGACACACTCGCCCATACACTGAAGCTTTCTTT. The full variable domain, completed using reference TRBV30 and TRBJ1-1, is SQTIHQWPATLVQPVGSPLSLECTVEGTSNPNLYWYRQAAGRGLQLLFYSVGIGQISSEVPQNLSASRPQDRQFILSSKKLLLSDSGFYLCAWSHPGHTRPYTEAFFGQGTRLTVV.

The V call is TRBV28, the J call TRBJ1-5; D unresolved. The germline V gene has CDR1 MDHEN and CDR2 SYDVKM. The CDR3 has 15 residues. V was shortened by 7 bases and J by 0 bases, with 13 bases between the two germline ends. CDR3 sequence: CASNRPDYSNQPQHF. CDR3 DNA sequence: TGTGCCAGCAACCGACCGGACTATAGCAATCAGCCCCAGCATTTT. Based on the CDR3 plus reference TRBV28 and TRBJ1-5, the full variable domain is DVKVTQSSRYLVKRTGEKVFLECVQDMDHENMFWYRQDPGLGLRLIYFSYDVKMKEKGDIPEGYSVSREKKERFSLILESASTNQTSMYLCASNRPDYSNQPQHFGDGTRLSIL.

To note about this clone: This sample includes further DNA sequences coding for the same CDR3. The gene calls are TRBV5-1 and TRBJ2-5; 14 bases agree with TRBD2. Germline V gene lookup returns CDR1 SGHRS and CDR2 YFSETQ. The V and J ends lost 2 bases and 2 bases, in that order; junction bases with no gene match: 2. This CDR3 comprises 16 residues. This CDR3 reads CASSFGTSGGQETQYF. CDR3 in DNA: TGCGCCAGCAGCTTCGGGACTAGCGGGGGACAAGAGACCCAGTACTTC.